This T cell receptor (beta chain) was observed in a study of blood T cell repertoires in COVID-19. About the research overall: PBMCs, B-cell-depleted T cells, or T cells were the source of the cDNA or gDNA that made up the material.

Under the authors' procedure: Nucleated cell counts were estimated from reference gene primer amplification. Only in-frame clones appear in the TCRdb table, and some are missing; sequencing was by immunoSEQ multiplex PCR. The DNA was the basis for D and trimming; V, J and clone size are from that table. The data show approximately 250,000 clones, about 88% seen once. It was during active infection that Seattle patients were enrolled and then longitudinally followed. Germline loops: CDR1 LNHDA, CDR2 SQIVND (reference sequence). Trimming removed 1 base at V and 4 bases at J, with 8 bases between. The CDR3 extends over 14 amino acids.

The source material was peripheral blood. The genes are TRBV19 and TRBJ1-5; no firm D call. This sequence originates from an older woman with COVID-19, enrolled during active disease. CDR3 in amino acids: CASSIVGGNQPQHF. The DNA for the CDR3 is TGTGCCAGTAGTATAGTCGGAGGGAATCAGCCCCAGCATTTT. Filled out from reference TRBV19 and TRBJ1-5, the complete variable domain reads DGGITQSPKYLFRKEGQNVTLSCEQNLNHDAMYWYRQDPGQGLRLIYYSQIVNDFQKGDIAEGYSVSREKKESFPLTVTSAQKNPTAFYLCASSIVGGNQPQHFGDGTRLSIL.